Below, 20 T cell receptor beta chains from the same sample are listed, as sequenced in a study of shared clonotypes between healthy human individuals. Profiling relied on immunoSEQ multiplex PCR, and the TCRdb table lists in-frame clones only, not all of them. The sample comprises 2 million to 2.5 million clones, roughly 93% of which are singletons, and approximately 0.36% rests with the top ten. The sequenced material came from naive CD4+ T cells from PBMCs. Subset reported: CD45RA+ positively selected. The source is a man between 18 and 35 years old in good health. Some clones in this sample may be carry-over from other donors' samples.

The chain carries TRBV5-8 and TRBJ1-5, with D hard to call. Trimming took off 2 bases at V and 11 bases at J, with 23 bases between the two ends. The CDR3 totals 16 residues. Germline V gene lookup returns CDR1 SGHTS and CDR2 YDEGEE. The CDR3 bases are TGTGCCAGCAGCTTAAGGCGAGTCCGGTTCTCGGGGACCCAGCATTTT. This gives the protein CASSLRRVRFSGTQHF.

This clone has a single count. The chain employs TRBV28 and TRBJ1-2, with D possibly matching TRBD1 (5 bases). V lost 6 bases to trimming and J lost 1 base, with 6 bases between them. The CDR3 extends over 12 amino acids. Germline CDR1 reads MDHEN; CDR2 reads SYDVKM. CDR3 coding DNA: TGTGCCAGCAGGACAGATAACTATGGCTACACCTTC. Encoded protein: CASRTDNYGYTF.

On this clone: A junction end diverges from the germline sequence, so it may reflect a read error. Written as DNA, the CDR3 is TGTGCCAGCAGCCTCATAGGCAGAGGAGATTTT. Residues: CASSLIGRGDF. The chain links TRBV5-8 to TRBJ1-3; D remains unclear. This CDR3 is built from 11 residues. Germline V gene data show CDR1 as SGHTS and CDR2 as YDEGEE.

This clone was found a few times. CDR3 loop: CAISGSNEKLFF. CDR3 nucleotide sequence: TGTGCCATCAGCGGTTCTAATGAAAAACTGTTTTTT. The gene calls are TRBV10-3 and TRBJ1-4; D gene uncertain. Germline CDR1 ENHRY, CDR2 SYGVKD. V lost 6 bases, J lost 3 bases, and 5 bases lay in between. This CDR3 spans 12 amino acids.

The rearrangement uses TRBV7-2 and TRBJ1-3, with a possible D match to TRBD1 (6 bases). The V gene's germline CDR1 is SGHTA and CDR2 FQGNSA. V was cut by 3 bases and J by 4 bases, with 13 bases left in between. The CDR3 spans 15 residues. CDR3 protein: CASSLGTGNGNTIYF. The DNA for the CDR3 is TGTGCCAGCAGCTTGGGAACAGGGAACGGAAACACCATATATTTT. The variable domain in full, with the rest retrieved from reference TRBV7-2 and TRBJ1-3, is GAGVSQSPSNKVTEKGKDVELRCDPISGHTALYWYRQSLGQGLEFLIYFQGNSAPDKSGLPSDRFSAERTGGSVSTLTIQRTQQEDSAVYLCASSLGTGNGNTIYFGEGSWLTVV.

The genes are TRBV5-1 and TRBJ2-5, with TRBD2 matching 9 bases. Germline values: CDR1 SGHRS, CDR2 YFSETQ. The CDR3 has 17 amino acids. The trim removed 4 bases at V and 1 base at J, leaving 11 bases unmatched. This chain's CDR3 is CASSGGRALGVQETQYF. In DNA, the CDR3 is TGCGCCAGCAGCGGCGGGAGGGCGCTTGGGGTCCAAGAGACCCAGTACTTC.

The rearrangement uses TRBV29-1 and TRBJ2-2; 7 bases are shared with TRBD1. Looked up from germline, CDR1 is SQVTM and CDR2 is ANQGSEA. The CDR3 consists of 12 residues. V was clipped by 7 bases and J by 6 bases; unmatched bases: 5. CDR3 in DNA: TGCAGCGAACGGGACAGCGCCGGGGAGCTGTTTTTT. Its translation is CSERDSAGELFF.

This chain joins TRBV2 and TRBJ1-1; unclear D gene. Per germline, CDR1 SNHLY and CDR2 FYNNEI. This CDR3 is 16 amino acids long. V lost 6 bases to trimming and J lost 1 base, with 18 bases between them. CDR3 in DNA: TGTGCCAGCAGACACGACACCACGTACTGGAACACTGAAGCTTTCTTT. Its translation: CASRHDTTYWNTEAFF.

The chain couples TRBV9 to TRBJ2-3; TRBD2 aligns across 7 bases. Trimming took 2 bases from V and 6 from J; bases not matched to a gene: 12. This CDR3 contains 16 residues. Germline values: CDR1 SGDLS, CDR2 YYNGEE. CDR3 DNA: TGTGCCAGCAGCGTCTTGCCTGGCGGGAGAGGGGATACGCAGTATTTT. Protein: CASSVLPGGRGDTQYF.

J is TRBJ2-3 and V is TRBV4-3; 14 bases fit TRBD2. The J segment lost 1 base and the V segment lost 0 bases, leaving 12 bases of the junction unmatched. The germline V gene encodes CDR1 LGHNA and CDR2 YSLEER. The CDR3 is 21 residues long. CDR3 coding DNA: TGCGCCAGCAGCCAAGATCTTTCCGGACTAGCGGGAGGACCTCGCACAGATACGCAGTATTTT. Protein product: CASSQDLSGLAGGPRTDTQYF.

The gene calls are TRBV4-1 and TRBJ2-6, with unresolved D. Trimming removed 4 bases at V and 0 bases at J, with 13 bases between. Germline values: CDR1 MGHRA, CDR2 YSYEKL. The CDR3 contains 17 residues. The DNA of the CDR3 is TGCGCCAGCAGCCCAGCGAAACAGAGCTCTGGGGCCAACGTCCTGACTTTC. This sequence encodes CASSPAKQSSGANVLTF.

A remark on this clone: Other DNA sequences within the sample encode an identical CDR3. The chain recombines TRBV19 with TRBJ1-5; weak D call: TRBD1 (6 bases). This CDR3 is built from 14 residues. Germline V lookup: CDR1 LNHDA, CDR2 SQIVND (reference sequence). The V end was cut by 3 bases, the J end by 1 base, with 7 bases between. Written as DNA, the CDR3 is TGTGCCAGTAGTATTGACAGGAGCAATCAGCCCCAGCATTTT. Its protein is CASSIDRSNQPQHF.

The V and J genes are TRBV9 and TRBJ2-7; perhaps TRBD1 as D (6 bases). V was cut by 4 bases and J by 7 bases, with 18 bases left in between. The CDR3 length is 14 residues. Looked up from germline, CDR1 is SGDLS and CDR2 is YYNGEE. The CDR3 nucleotides read TGTGCCAGCAGCCCCACACAGGGAACGAGGGAGCAGTACTTC. Encoded protein: CASSPTQGTREQYF.

V usage is TRBV28 and J usage is TRBJ2-3, with 11 nucleotides matching TRBD2. V dropped 5 bases and J dropped 4; count of bases not matched to a gene: 11. CDR1 and CDR2 (germline): MDHEN, SYDVKM. The CDR3 extends over 17 amino acids. The CDR3 here is CASSNQIAGGWADTQYF. CDR3 nucleotide sequence: TGTGCCAGCAGTAACCAAATAGCGGGAGGGTGGGCAGATACGCAGTATTTT.

The chain carries TRBV5-1 and TRBJ2-5; the D is unclear. The CDR3 runs to 12 residues. The V gene's germline CDR1 is SGHRS and CDR2 YFSETQ. With 0 bases removed from V and 9 bases from J, the gap between germline ends came to 9 bases. The CDR3 loop is CASSLAGEAQYF. CDR3 DNA sequence: TGCGCCAGCAGCTTGGCCGGTGAGGCCCAGTACTTC.

The chain is built from TRBV19 and TRBJ1-2; 7 bases agree with TRBD1. The germline V gene encodes CDR1 LNHDA and CDR2 SQIVND (reference sequence). J was trimmed by 5 bases and V by 6 bases; bases with no gene match: 15. This CDR3 has 16 residues. The CDR3 protein is CASSQPPHNRGYGYTF. The CDR3 DNA sequence: TGTGCCAGTAGCCAGCCACCCCACAACAGGGGTTATGGCTACACCTTC.

V gene TRBV5-1 combines with J gene TRBJ1-1, with TRBD1 matching over 11 bases. Germline loops: CDR1 SGHRS, CDR2 YFSETQ. The V and J ends lost 3 bases and 5 bases, in that order; junction bases with no gene match: 9. The CDR3 consists of 16 residues. DNA for the CDR3: TGCGCCAGCAGCTCCACCGGGACAGGGGGAAAAACTGAAGCTTTCTTT. Translated, it gives CASSSTGTGGKTEAFF.

This chain connects TRBV2 to TRBJ2-3, with TRBD2 matching over 7 bases. This CDR3 region has 18 residues. Germline V lookup: CDR1 SNHLY, CDR2 FYNNEI. J was trimmed by 0 bases and V by 2 bases; bases with no gene match: 11. CDR3 protein: CASSESVFGGSSTDTQYF. CDR3 nucleotide sequence: TGTGCCAGCAGTGAATCAGTTTTCGGCGGGAGTAGCACAGATACGCAGTATTTT.

The chain couples TRBV4-2 to TRBJ2-3; 10 bases line up with TRBD2. CDR3 length equals 17 residues. Trimming at V came to 0 bases and at J to 2 bases, leaving 5 bases not matched to a gene. Germline-derived CDR1 and CDR2 are LGHNA and YNFKEQ. In DNA, the CDR3 is TGTGCCAGCAGCCAAGACCCTAGCGGGAGCTCCACAGATACGCAGTATTTT. Protein sequence: CASSQDPSGSSTDTQYF.

V usage is TRBV30 and J usage is TRBJ2-7; D may be TRBD1 or TRBD2 (5 bases each). Germline V lookup: CDR1 GTSNPN, CDR2 SVGIG (reference sequence). Trimming left V 0 bases short and J 1 base short, with 13 bases between. The CDR3 extends over 15 amino acids. The CDR3 protein is CAWSVPGAPSYEQYF. CDR3 nucleotide sequence: TGTGCCTGGAGTGTACCCGGGGCTCCATCCTACGAGCAGTACTTC.